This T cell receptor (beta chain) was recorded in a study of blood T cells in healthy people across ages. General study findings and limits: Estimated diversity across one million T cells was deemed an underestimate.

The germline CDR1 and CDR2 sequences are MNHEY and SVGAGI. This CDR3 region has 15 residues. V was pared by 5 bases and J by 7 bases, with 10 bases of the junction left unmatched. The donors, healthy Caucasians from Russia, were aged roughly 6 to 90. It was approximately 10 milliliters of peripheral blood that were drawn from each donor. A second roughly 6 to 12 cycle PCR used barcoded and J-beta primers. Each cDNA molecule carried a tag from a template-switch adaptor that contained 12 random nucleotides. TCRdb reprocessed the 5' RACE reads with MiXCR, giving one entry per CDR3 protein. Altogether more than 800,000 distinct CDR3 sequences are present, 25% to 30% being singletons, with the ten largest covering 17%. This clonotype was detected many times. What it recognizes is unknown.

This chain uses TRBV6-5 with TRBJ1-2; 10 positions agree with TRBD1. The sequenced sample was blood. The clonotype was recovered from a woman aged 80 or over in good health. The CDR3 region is CASSAAPGQGPGYTF. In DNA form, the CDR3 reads TGTGCCAGCAGTGCCGCACCGGGACAGGGGCCTGGCTACACCTTC.